Below, one T cell receptor beta chain is given with its context. The target antigen is unknown. The junction had 8 bases not matched to a gene; V was cut back by 3 bases and J by 7 bases. The CDR3 spans 14 residues. The germline gives CDR1 LNHDA, CDR2 SQIVND (reference sequence). This entry belongs to a study of OX40 agonist ivuxolimab in advanced cancers. Study context: Administration of intravenous ivuxolimab to patients occurred every 2 weeks at 0.01 to 10 mg/kg. Among those treated, three patients had partial responses, one with hepatocellular carcinoma and two with cutaneous melanoma. From about 20 to 80 years was the age range, with a mean of around 57 years, and 65% to 90% were male. Points from the study as a whole: There was clonal expansion of CD4+ and CD8+ blood T cells by week 6 at 0.1 to 3.0 mg/kg.

Produced via immunoSEQ multiplex PCR; TCRdb's table is partial and in-frame only. The top ten hold around 0.92% of the sample, which has about 72,000 clones, roughly nine tenths seen once. The sequenced sample was CD4+ or CD8+ T cells sorted from blood, obtained in a trial of the OX40 agonist ivuxolimab. This receptor was identified in an adult with an advanced solid tumor such as melanoma, head and neck, liver or kidney cancer. V gene TRBV19 combines with J gene TRBJ2-7, with 8 bases lining up with TRBD2. CDR3 sequence reads: CASSIPGRAREQYF. The CDR3 coding sequence is TGTGCCAGTAGTATCCCCGGGAGGGCCAGGGAGCAGTACTTC.